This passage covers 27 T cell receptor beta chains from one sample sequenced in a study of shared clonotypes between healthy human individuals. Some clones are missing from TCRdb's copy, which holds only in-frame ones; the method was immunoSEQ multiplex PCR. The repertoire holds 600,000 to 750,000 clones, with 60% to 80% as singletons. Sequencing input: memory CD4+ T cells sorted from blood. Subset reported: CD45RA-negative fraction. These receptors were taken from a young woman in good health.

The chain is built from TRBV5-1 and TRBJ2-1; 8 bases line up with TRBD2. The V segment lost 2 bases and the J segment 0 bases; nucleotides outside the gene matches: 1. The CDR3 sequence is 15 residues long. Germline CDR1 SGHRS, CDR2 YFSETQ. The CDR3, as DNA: TGCGCCAGCAGCTTCGGGACTAGCTCCTACAATGAGCAGTTCTTC. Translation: CASSFGTSSYNEQFF. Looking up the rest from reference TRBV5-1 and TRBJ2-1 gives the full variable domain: KAGVTQTPRYLIKTRGQQVTLSCSPISGHRSVSWYQQTPGQGLQFLFEYFSETQRNKGNFPGRFSGRQFSNSRSEMNVSTLELGDSALYLCASSFGTSSYNEQFFGPGTRLTVL.

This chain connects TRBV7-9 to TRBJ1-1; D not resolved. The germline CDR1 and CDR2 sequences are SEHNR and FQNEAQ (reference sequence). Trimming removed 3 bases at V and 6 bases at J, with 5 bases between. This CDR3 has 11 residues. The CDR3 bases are TGTGCCAGCAGCTTTCAGGCTGAAGCTTTCTTT. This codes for CASSFQAEAFF.

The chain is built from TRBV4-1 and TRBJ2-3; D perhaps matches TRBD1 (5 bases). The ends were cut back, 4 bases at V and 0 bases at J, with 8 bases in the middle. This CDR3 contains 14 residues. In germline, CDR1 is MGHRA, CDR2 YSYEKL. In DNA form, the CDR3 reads TGCGCCAGCAGCCCGACAGCCAGCACAGATACGCAGTATTTT. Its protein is CASSPTASTDTQYF.

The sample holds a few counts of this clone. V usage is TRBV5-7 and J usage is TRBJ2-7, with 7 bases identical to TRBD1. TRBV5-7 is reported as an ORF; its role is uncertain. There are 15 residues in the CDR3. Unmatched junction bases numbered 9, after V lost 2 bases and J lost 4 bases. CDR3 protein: CASSFKRQGWYEQYF. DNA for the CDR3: TGTGCCAGCAGCTTCAAGAGACAGGGTTGGTACGAGCAGTACTTC.

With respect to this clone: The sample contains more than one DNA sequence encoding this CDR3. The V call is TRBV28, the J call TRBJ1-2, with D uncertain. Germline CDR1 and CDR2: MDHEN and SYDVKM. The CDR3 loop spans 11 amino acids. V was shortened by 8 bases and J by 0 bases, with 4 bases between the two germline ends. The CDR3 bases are TGTGCCAGCTCCCCTAACTATGGCTACACCTTC. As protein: CASSPNYGYTF.

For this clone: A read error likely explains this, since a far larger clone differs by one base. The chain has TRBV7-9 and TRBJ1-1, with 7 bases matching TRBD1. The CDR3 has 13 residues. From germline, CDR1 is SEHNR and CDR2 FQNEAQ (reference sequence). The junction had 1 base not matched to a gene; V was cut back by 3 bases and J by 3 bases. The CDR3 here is CASSFDRDTEAFF. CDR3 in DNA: TGTGCCAGCAGCTTTGACAGGGACACTGAAGCTTTCTTT.

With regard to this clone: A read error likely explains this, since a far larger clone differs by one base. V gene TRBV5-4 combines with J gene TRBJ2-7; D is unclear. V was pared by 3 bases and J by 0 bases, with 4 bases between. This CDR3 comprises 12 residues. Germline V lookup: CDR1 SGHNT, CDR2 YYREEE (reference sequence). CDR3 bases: TGTGCCAGCAGCTCGAGCTCCTACGAGCAGTACTTC. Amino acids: CASSSSSYEQYF. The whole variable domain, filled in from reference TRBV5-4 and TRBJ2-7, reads ETGVTQSPTHLIKTRGQQVTLRCSSQSGHNTVSWYQQALGQGPQFIFQYYREEENGRGNFPPRFSGLQFPNYSSELNVNALELDDSALYLCASSSSSYEQYFGPGTRLTVT.

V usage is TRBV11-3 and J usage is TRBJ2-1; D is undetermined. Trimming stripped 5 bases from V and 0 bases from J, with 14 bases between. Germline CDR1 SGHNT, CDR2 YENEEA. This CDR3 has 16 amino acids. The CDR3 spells CASSPGHGSSYNEQFF. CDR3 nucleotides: TGTGCCAGCAGCCCCGGCCATGGTAGCTCCTACAATGAGCAGTTCTTC.

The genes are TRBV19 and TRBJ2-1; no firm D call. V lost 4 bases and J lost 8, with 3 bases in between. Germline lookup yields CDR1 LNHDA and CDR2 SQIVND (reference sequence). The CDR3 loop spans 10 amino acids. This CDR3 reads CASSSDEQFF. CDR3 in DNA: TGTGCCAGTAGTAGTGATGAGCAGTTCTTC. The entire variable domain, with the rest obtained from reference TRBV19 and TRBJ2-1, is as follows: DGGITQSPKYLFRKEGQNVTLSCEQNLNHDAMYWYRQDPGQGLRLIYYSQIVNDFQKGDIAEGYSVSREKKESFPLTVTSAQKNPTAFYLCASSSDEQFFGPGTRLTVL.

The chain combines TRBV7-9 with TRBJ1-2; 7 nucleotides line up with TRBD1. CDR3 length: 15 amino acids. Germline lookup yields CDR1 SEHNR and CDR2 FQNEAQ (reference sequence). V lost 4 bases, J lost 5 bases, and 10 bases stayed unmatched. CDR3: CASSYAEAGGYGYTF. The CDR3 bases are TGTGCCAGCAGCTATGCCGAGGCAGGGGGGTATGGCTACACCTTC.

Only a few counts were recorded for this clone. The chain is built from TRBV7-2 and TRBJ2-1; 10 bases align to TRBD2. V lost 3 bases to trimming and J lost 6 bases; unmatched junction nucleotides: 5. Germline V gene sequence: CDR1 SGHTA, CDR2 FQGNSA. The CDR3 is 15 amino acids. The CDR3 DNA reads TGTGCCAGCAGCTTCCTAGCGGGAGAATTCAATGAGCAGTTCTTC. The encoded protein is CASSFLAGEFNEQFF.

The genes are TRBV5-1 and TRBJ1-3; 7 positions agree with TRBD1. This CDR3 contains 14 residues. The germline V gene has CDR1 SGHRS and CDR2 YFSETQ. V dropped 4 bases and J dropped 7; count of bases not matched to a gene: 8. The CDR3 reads CASSKGTAGNTIYF. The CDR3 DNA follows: TGCGCCAGCAGCAAAGGGACAGCCGGGAACACCATATATTTT.

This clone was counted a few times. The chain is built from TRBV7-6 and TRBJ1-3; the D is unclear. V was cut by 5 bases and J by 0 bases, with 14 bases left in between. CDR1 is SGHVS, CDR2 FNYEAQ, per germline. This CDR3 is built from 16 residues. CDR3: CASSLVTTDSGNTIYF. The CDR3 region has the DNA TGTGCCAGCAGCCTGGTCACAACGGACTCTGGAAACACCATATATTTT.

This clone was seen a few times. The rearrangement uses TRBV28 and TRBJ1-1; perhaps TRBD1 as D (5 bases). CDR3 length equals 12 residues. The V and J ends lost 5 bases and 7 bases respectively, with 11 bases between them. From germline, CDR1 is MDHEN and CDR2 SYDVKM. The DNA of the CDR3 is TGTGCCAGCAGTCTGGGACGGATTGAAGCTTTCTTT. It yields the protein CASSLGRIEAFF.

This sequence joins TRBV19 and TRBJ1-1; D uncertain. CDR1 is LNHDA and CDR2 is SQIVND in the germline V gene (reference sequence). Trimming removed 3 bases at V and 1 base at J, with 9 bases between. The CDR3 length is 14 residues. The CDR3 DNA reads TGTGCCAGTAGTATCCCAGGCCCGAACACTGAAGCTTTCTTT. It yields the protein CASSIPGPNTEAFF.

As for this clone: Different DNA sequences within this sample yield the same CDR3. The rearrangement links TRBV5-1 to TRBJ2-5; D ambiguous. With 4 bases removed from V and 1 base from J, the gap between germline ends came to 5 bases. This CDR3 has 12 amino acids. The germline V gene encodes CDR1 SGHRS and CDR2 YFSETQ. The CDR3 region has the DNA TGCGCCAGCAGCGGATCCCAAGAGACCCAGTACTTC. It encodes CASSGSQETQYF.

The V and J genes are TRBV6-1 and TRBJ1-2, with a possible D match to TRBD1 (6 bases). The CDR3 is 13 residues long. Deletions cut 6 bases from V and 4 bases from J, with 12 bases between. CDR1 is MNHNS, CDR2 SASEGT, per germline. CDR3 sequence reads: CASSGQNLYGYTF. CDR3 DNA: TGTGCCAGCAGCGGACAGAATCTCTATGGCTACACCTTC.

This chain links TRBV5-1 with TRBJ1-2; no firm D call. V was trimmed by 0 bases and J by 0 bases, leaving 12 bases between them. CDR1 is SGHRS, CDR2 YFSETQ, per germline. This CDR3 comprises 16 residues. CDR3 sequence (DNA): TGCGCCAGCAGCTTGGCCCCCGGACCCTCTAACTATGGCTACACCTTC. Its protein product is CASSLAPGPSNYGYTF.

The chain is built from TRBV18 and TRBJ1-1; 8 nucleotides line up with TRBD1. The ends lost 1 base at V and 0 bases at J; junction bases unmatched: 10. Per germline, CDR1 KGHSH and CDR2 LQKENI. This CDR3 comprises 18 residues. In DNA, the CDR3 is TGTGCCAGCTCACCACTTTATACAGGGGGGAGGTTGAACACTGAAGCTTTCTTT. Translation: CASSPLYTGGRLNTEAFF.

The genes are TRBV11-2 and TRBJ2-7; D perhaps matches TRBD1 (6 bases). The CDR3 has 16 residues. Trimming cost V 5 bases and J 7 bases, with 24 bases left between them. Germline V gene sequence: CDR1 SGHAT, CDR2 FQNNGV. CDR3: CASSPGTGTQGLEQYF. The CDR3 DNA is TGTGCCAGCAGCCCAGGTACCGGGACACAGGGTTTGGAGCAGTACTTC.

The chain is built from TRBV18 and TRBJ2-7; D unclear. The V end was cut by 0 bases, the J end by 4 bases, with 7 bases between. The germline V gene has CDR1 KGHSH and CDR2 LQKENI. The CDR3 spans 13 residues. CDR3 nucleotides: TGTGCCAGCTCACCACCGTCTAGGTACGAGCAGTACTTC. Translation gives CASSPPSRYEQYF.

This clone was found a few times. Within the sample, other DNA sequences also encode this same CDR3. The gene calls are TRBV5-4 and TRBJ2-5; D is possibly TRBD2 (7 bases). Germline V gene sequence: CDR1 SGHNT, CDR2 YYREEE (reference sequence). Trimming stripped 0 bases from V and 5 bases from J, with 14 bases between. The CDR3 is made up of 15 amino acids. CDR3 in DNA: TGTGCCAGCAGCTTGGGCGGGGGCCCCTCTGAGACCCAGTACTTC. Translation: CASSLGGGPSETQYF.

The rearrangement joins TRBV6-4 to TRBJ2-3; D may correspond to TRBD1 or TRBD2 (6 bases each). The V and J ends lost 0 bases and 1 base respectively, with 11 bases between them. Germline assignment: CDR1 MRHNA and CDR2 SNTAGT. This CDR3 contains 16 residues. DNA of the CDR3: TGTGCCAGCAGTGACTCGAAGGGGGGAGGCACAGATACGCAGTATTTT. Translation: CASSDSKGGGTDTQYF.

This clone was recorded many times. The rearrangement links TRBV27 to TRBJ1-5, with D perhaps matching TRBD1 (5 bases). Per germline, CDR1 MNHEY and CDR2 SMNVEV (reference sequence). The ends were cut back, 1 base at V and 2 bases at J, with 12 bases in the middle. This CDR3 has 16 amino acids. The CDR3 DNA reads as TGTGCCAGCAGTTTATATAGGGGTGCTGGCAATCAGCCCCAGCATTTT. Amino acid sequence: CASSLYRGAGNQPQHF.

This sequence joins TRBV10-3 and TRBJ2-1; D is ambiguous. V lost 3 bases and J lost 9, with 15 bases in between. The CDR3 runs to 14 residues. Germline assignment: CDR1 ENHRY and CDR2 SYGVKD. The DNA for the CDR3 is TGTGCCATCAGTGATAGCTATCCCACAAGTGAGCAGTTCTTC. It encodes CAISDSYPTSEQFF.

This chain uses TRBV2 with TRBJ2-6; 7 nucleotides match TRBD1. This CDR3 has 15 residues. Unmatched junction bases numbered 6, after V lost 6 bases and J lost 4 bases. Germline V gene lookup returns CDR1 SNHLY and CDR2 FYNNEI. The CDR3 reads CASSPDRAGANVLTF. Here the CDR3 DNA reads TGTGCCAGCAGCCCCGACAGGGCCGGGGCCAACGTCCTGACTTTC.

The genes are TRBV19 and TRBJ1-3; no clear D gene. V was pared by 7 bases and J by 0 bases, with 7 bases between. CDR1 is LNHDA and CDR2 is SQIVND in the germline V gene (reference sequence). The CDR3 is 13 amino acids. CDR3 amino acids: CASTPISGNTIYF. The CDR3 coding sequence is TGTGCCAGTACACCAATCTCTGGAAACACCATATATTTT.